The present T cell receptor (beta chain) was sequenced within a study of blood T cell repertoires in COVID-19. Overall study context: Both acute and convalescent COVID-19 samples were obtained from the United States, Italy and Spain. The cDNA or gDNA used as material had been derived from T cells, B-cell-depleted T cells, or PBMCs.

TCRdb keeps only in-frame clones here, not all; method: immunoSEQ multiplex PCR. The table shows about 150,000 clones, with around 89% occurring only once. In germline, CDR1 is SGHTA, CDR2 FQGNSA. The CDR3 covers 15 residues. Trimming removed 6 bases from V and 5 bases from J; junction bases left unmatched: 11. The source material was peripheral blood. The rearrangement links TRBV7-2 to TRBJ1-1; 8 bases map to TRBD1. This receptor was identified in a man aged 60 to 69 with active or convalescent COVID-19. CDR3 DNA: TGTGCCAGCAGACTAGGACAGGGAAGAGGGACTGAAGCTTTCTTT. This gives the protein CASRLGQGRGTEAFF.